Below, 10 T cell receptor beta chains from the same sample are listed, as sequenced in a study of T cell repertoires in cytomegalovirus infection. A single record per CDR3 protein comes from TCRdb applying MiXCR to the reads. The sample has approximately 730,000 distinct CDR3 sequences; around 32% are singletons. Their recognized antigens are unknown. The material was cultured PBMCs, obtained from culture after CMV antigen stimulation. All receptors come from a human donor in good health (CMV status not recorded). Some clones in this sample may be carry-over from other donors' samples.

J is TRBJ2-1 and V is TRBV5-6; D is possibly TRBD1 (6 bases). The germline gives CDR1 SGHDT, CDR2 YYEEEE. V lost 5 bases and J 9 bases, leaving 15 bases between the germline ends. The CDR3 covers 13 residues. The CDR3 loop is CASRRTGYAEQFF. CDR3 coding DNA: TGTGCCAGCAGAAGAACAGGGTACGCTGAGCAGTTCTTC.

This clonotype was recorded at least ten times. The chain links TRBV20-1 to TRBJ2-3; D perhaps matches TRBD2 (6 bases). V was shortened by 6 bases and J by 2 bases, with 15 bases between the two germline ends. Per the germline V gene, CDR1 is DFQATT and CDR2 is SNEGSKA (reference sequence). There are 14 residues in the CDR3. CDR3: CSARRAGTTDTQYF. The DNA for the CDR3 is TGCAGTGCGCGCCGGGCGGGGACCACAGATACGCAGTATTTT.

J is TRBJ1-6 and V is TRBV4-3; a weak D match, TRBD1 (6 bases). Trimming removed 0 bases from V and 9 bases from J, with 12 bases in between. Germline CDR1 and CDR2: LGHNA and YSLEER. The CDR3 is 15 amino acids. The DNA of the CDR3 is TGCGCCAGCAGCCAAGATAACAGGGAGGGTTCACCCCTCCACTTT. It yields the protein CASSQDNREGSPLHF.

V gene TRBV28 combines with J gene TRBJ1-5; no reliable D call. This CDR3 is built from 13 residues. CDR1 and CDR2 from the germline V gene are MDHEN and SYDVKM. Trimming took 6 bases from V and 4 from J, leaving 10 bases between them. The CDR3 DNA reads TGTGCCAGCAGCGCCCCAGGTAATCAGCCCCAGCATTTT. Translating it yields CASSAPGNQPQHF.

The chain is built from TRBV20-1 and TRBJ2-7; 7 bases agree with TRBD2. CDR1 is DFQATT and CDR2 is SNEGSKA in the germline V gene (reference sequence). CDR3 size: 14 residues. Losses at the gene ends were 1 base for V and 11 bases for J; bases not matched to a gene: 14. The CDR3 sequence is CSARGGGFTGTKYF. For the CDR3, the DNA is TGCAGTGCTAGAGGGGGGGGGTTTACCGGGACTAAGTACTTC.

This clonotype was seen a handful of times. The V and J genes are TRBV7-9 and TRBJ2-4; TRBD2 might be the D (6 bases). The V end lost 4 bases, the J end lost 0 bases, and 19 bases lay between the germline ends. Germline CDR1 reads SEHNR; CDR2 reads FQNEAQ (reference sequence). The CDR3 length is 18 residues. CDR3: CASSSTASSDLAKNIQYF. The CDR3 DNA is TGTGCCAGCAGCTCGACAGCTTCTAGCGACCTAGCCAAAAACATTCAGTACTTC.

This clonotype was detected a few times. This rearrangement joins TRBV27 to TRBJ1-1; D remains unclear. With 5 bases removed from V and 0 bases from J, the gap between germline ends came to 16 bases. The V gene's germline CDR1 is MNHEY and CDR2 SMNVEV (reference sequence). The CDR3 consists of 16 residues. The CDR3 loop reads CASSPNRGNLNTEAFF. In nucleotides, the CDR3 is TGTGCCAGCAGTCCGAACCGCGGGAACTTGAACACTGAAGCTTTCTTT.

V usage is TRBV5-4 and J usage is TRBJ1-1, with no clear D. The germline V and J ends were trimmed by 4 bases and 8 bases, with 9 bases remaining between them. The CDR3 length is 11 residues. The germline CDR1 and CDR2 sequences are SGHNT and YYREEE (reference sequence). The CDR3 spells CASSRQSEAFF. The CDR3 coding sequence is TGTGCCAGCAGCCGCCAGAGCGAAGCTTTCTTT.

The table lists this clonotype with a few counts. DNA of the CDR3: TGCGCCAGCAGCCTGTGGGGGACCTCGGGGAATGAGCAGTTCTTC. Translating it yields CASSLWGTSGNEQFF. The chain has TRBV4-1 and TRBJ2-1; D possibly matches TRBD1 or TRBD2 (5 bases each). V lost 4 bases, J lost 7 bases, and 17 bases lay in between. Germline CDR1 and CDR2: MGHRA and YSYEKL. The CDR3 consists of 15 residues.

The genes are TRBV20-1 and TRBJ2-3, with D possibly TRBD1 on 6 matching bases. V lost 6 bases to trimming and J lost 10 bases, with 26 bases between them. The CDR3 covers 15 residues. Germline V gives CDR1 DFQATT, CDR2 SNEGSKA (reference sequence). In nucleotides, the CDR3 is TGCAGTGCCCCCCGAGGGGCAGGGGCCCAAGGGCCGCAGTATTTT. Translating gives CSAPRGAGAQGPQYF.